This is a list of T cell receptor beta chains from one sample in a study of control samples from healthy donors and cancer patients. The method was immunoSEQ multiplex PCR; TCRdb's version includes in-frame clones alone and lacks a portion of them. Among around 110,000 clones listed, 80% to 90% were seen once. Sequenced material: PBMCs. The receptors shown here come from a woman between 45 and 65 years old with colorectal cancer. Both conserved end residues are part of each CDR3. A D gene is named only where the DNA matches it firmly. Clone size is shown for a subset of rows, as once, few, many or a class of expanded clone.

CDR3,DNA,V,size,J,D
CASSLVQGADQPQHF,TGTGCCAGCAGCTTAGTGCAGGGGGCCGATCAGCCCCAGCATTTT,TRBV7-8,NA,TRBJ1-5,TRBD1
CASSSYFSETQYF,TGCGCCAGCAGCTCTTATTTTAGTGAGACCCAGTACTTC,TRBV5-1,few,TRBJ2-5,NA
CSGPRGGEQFF,TGCAGTGGTCCGAGGGGAGGTGAGCAGTTCTTC,TRBV20-1,few,TRBJ2-1,NA
CASNPTSGANVLTF,TGTGCCAGCAACCCCACCTCTGGGGCCAACGTCCTGACTTTC,TRBV28,NA,TRBJ2-6,NA
CASSKDRGPYEQYF,TGTGCCAGCAGTAAGGACAGGGGGCCCTACGAGCAGTACTTC,TRBV6-5,NA,TRBJ2-7,TRBD1
CASSEEMNIQYF,TGTGCCAGCAGTGAGGAAATGAACATTCAGTACTTC,TRBV2,few,TRBJ2-4,NA
CAWDTGTGEGTEAFF,TGTGCCTGGGATACCGGGACAGGGGAGGGCACTGAAGCTTTCTTT,TRBV30,NA,TRBJ1-1,TRBD1
CASSFGGRSVNSPLHF,TGTGCCAGCAGCTTCGGGGGGCGGTCAGTTAATTCACCCCTCCACTTT,TRBV5-6,NA,TRBJ1-6,NA
CASSYLQTKPKGVGSVYGYTF,TGTGCCAGCAGTTACCTGCAAACAAAACCCAAGGGAGTGGGCTCTGTCTATGGCTACACCTTC,TRBV28,NA,TRBJ1-2,NA
CASSQGTNNNEQFF,TGTGCCAGCAGTCAAGGGACTAACAACAATGAGCAGTTCTTC,TRBV27,NA,TRBJ2-1,TRBD2
CASSGPPGTDSNQPQHF,TGTGCCAGCAGTGGGCCACCCGGGACAGATAGCAATCAGCCCCAGCATTTT,TRBV28,NA,TRBJ1-5,TRBD1
CASIGGGPGEQYF,TGTGCCAGCATCGGAGGAGGGCCGGGAGAGCAGTACTTC,TRBV28,NA,TRBJ2-7,NA
CSVEEEVTPGDTQYF,TGCAGCGTTGAAGAGGAGGTAACCCCGGGAGATACGCAGTATTTT,TRBV29-1,few,TRBJ2-3,NA
CASRKGFQPGNTIYF,TGTGCCAGCAGAAAAGGGTTTCAGCCTGGAAACACCATATATTTT,TRBV27,few,TRBJ1-3,NA
CASSFSGRRAFF,TGTGCCAGCAGTTTTTCGGGGCGTAGAGCTTTCTTT,TRBV12-3/TRBV12-4,NA,TRBJ1-1,NA
CASSDPIAGGRETQYF,TGTGCCAGCAGTGACCCCATAGCGGGGGGGCGTGAGACCCAGTACTTC,TRBV6-1,NA,TRBJ2-5,TRBD2
CASSSTTVTEAFF,TGTGCCAGCAGCTCCACCACGGTCACTGAAGCTTTCTTT,TRBV7-3,NA,TRBJ1-1,NA
CASSWTGEGNTIYF,TGCGCCAGCAGCTGGACAGGGGAAGGAAACACCATATATTTT,TRBV5-1,NA,TRBJ1-3,TRBD1
CSVSYQLQAFF,TGCAGTGTTAGCTATCAACTCCAAGCTTTCTTT,TRBV20-1,NA,TRBJ1-1,NA
CAISPTSGSSTDTQYF,TGTGCCATCAGCCCCACGAGTGGATCTAGCACAGATACGCAGTATTTT,TRBV10-3,NA,TRBJ2-3,NA
CASVARSTDTQYF,TGTGCCAGCGTAGCGCGAAGCACAGATACGCAGTATTTT,TRBV12-3/TRBV12-4,NA,TRBJ2-3,NA
CASSRGLAGGHTGELFF,TGTGCCAGCAGCCGCGGACTAGCGGGGGGTCACACCGGGGAGCTGTTTTTT,TRBV7-3,NA,TRBJ2-2,TRBD2
CSVERGVNTGELFF,TGCAGCGTTGAACGTGGGGTGAACACCGGGGAGCTGTTTTTT,TRBV29-1,NA,TRBJ2-2,NA
CASSFTGTRNEKLFF,TGTGCCAGCAGTTTCACCGGGACAAGAAATGAAAAACTGTTTTTT,TRBV6-5,NA,TRBJ1-4,NA
CASSQDFWLAGGTDTQYF,TGCGCCAGCAGCCAAGACTTTTGGCTAGCGGGTGGGACAGATACGCAGTATTTT,TRBV4-1,once,TRBJ2-3,TRBD2
CASSLTTGDGYTF,TGTGCCAGCAGCTTAACTACAGGGGATGGCTACACCTTC,TRBV7-9,NA,TRBJ1-2,TRBD1
CASSLDFHEQFF,TGTGCCAGCAGCTTAGACTTCCATGAGCAGTTCTTC,TRBV7-9,once,TRBJ2-1,NA
CASSSSGWYTDTQYF,TGTGCCAGCAGCTCGTCTGGGTGGTACACAGATACGCAGTATTTT,TRBV11-2,NA,TRBJ2-3,NA
CASSEARRSQETQYF,TGTGCCAGCAGCGAAGCCAGGAGGAGTCAAGAGACCCAGTACTTC,TRBV9,NA,TRBJ2-5,NA
CASSPRGRRTINEKLFF,TGTGCCAGCAGCCCCAGAGGGAGGCGTACAATCAATGAAAAACTGTTTTTT,TRBV9,once,TRBJ1-4,NA
CASTFIRGGGTDTQYF,TGTGCCAGTACTTTTATACGGGGTGGCGGCACAGATACGCAGTATTTT,TRBV19,NA,TRBJ2-3,NA
CATLGGGTEAFF,TGTGCCACTCTGGGTGGGGGAACTGAAGCTTTCTTT,TRBV28,NA,TRBJ1-1,NA
CASSVRQVTNTGELFF,TGTGCCAGCAGCGTACGACAGGTCACTAACACCGGGGAGCTGTTTTTT,TRBV9,once,TRBJ2-2,NA
CASSISGQSGELFF,TGCGCCAGCAGCATCTCCGGACAGTCCGGGGAGCTGTTTTTT,TRBV5-1,NA,TRBJ2-2,NA
CASSQSPTENTEAFF,TGTGCCAGCAGCCAAAGCCCGACAGAGAACACTGAAGCTTTCTTT,TRBV3-1/TRBV3-2,NA,TRBJ1-1,NA
CASSEYSARGYGYTF,TGTGCCAGCAGTGAGTACTCCGCGCGGGGCTATGGCTACACCTTC,TRBV2,NA,TRBJ1-2,NA
CASSLDPGSQYF,TGTGCCAGCAGCTTAGATCCCGGGTCGCAGTATTTT,TRBV7-9,NA,TRBJ2-3,NA
CASSAGGGTDTQYF,TGTGCCAGCAGTGCCGGGGGGGGCACAGATACGCAGTATTTT,TRBV9,NA,TRBJ2-3,TRBD2
CASSLSQGNEKLFF,TGCGCCAGCAGCTTATCACAGGGGAATGAAAAACTGTTTTTT,TRBV5-1,once,TRBJ1-4,TRBD1
CASKGVGGDSPLHF,TGCGCCAGCAAGGGGGTTGGGGGCGATTCACCCCTCCACTTT,TRBV5-1,NA,TRBJ1-6,NA
CASIGVLAKNIQYF,TGTGCCAGCATTGGGGTTCTGGCCAAAAACATTCAGTACTTC,TRBV6-4,NA,TRBJ2-4,NA
CASSARGQGVGNQPQHF,TGTGCCAGCAGTGCCCGGGGACAGGGAGTAGGCAATCAGCCCCAGCATTTT,TRBV27,NA,TRBJ1-5,TRBD1
CASSLVGGPYGYTF,TGCGCCAGCAGCTTGGTAGGGGGACCCTATGGCTACACCTTC,TRBV5-1,NA,TRBJ1-2,NA
CASRPTRNTGELFF,TGTGCCAGCAGACCCACACGAAACACCGGGGAGCTGTTTTTT,TRBV7-9,NA,TRBJ2-2,NA
CASSLPSGGSTGELFF,TGTGCCAGCAGCTTGCCCTCAGGGGGATCCACCGGGGAGCTGTTTTTT,TRBV5-6,NA,TRBJ2-2,TRBD1
CASSLVGNQPQHF,TGTGCCAGCAGCTTAGTTGGCAATCAGCCCCAGCATTTT,TRBV5-8,NA,TRBJ1-5,NA
CASSSLGAGAGVHTQYF,TGTGCCAGCAGCTCCTTGGGGGCGGGAGCGGGAGTCCATACGCAGTATTTT,TRBV7-3,NA,TRBJ2-3,TRBD2
CASSSLSTYSYNSPLHF,TGTGCCAGCAGTTCTCTGTCCACGTACTCCTATAATTCACCCCTCCACTTT,TRBV27,NA,TRBJ1-6,NA
CASRGLATNEKLFF,TGTGCCAGCAGGGGCCTTGCAACTAATGAAAAACTGTTTTTT,TRBV6-5,NA,TRBJ1-4,NA
CASSERGAGQPQHF,TGTGCCAGCAGTGAGAGGGGGGCCGGTCAGCCCCAGCATTTT,TRBV6-1,few,TRBJ1-5,NA